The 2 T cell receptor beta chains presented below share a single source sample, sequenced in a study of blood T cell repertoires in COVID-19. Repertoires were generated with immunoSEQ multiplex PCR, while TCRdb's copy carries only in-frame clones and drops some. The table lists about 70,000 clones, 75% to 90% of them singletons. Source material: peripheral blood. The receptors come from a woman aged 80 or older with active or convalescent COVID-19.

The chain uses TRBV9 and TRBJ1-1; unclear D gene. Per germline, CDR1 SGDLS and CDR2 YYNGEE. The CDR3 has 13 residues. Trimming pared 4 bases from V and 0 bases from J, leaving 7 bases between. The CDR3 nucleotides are TGTGCCAGCAGCCGTATCGTGAACACTGAAGCTTTCTTT. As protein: CASSRIVNTEAFF.

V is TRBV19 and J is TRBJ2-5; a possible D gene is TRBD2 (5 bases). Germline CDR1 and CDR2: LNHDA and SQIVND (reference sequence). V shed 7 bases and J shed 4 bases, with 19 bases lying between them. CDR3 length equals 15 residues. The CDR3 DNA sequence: TGTGCCAGTACCCACAGCGGTGTCGGAGGAGAGACCCAGTACTTC. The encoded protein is CASTHSGVGGETQYF.